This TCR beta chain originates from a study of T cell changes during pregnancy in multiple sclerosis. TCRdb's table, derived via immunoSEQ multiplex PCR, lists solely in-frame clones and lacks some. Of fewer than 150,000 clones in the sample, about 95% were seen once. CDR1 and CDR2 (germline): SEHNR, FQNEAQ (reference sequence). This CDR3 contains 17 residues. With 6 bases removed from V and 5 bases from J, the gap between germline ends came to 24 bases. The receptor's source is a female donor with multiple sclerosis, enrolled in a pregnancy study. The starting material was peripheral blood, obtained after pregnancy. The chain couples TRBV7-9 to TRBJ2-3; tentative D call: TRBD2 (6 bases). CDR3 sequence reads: CASSQGGARTWKDTQYF. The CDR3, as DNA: TGTGCCAGCAGTCAAGGCGGGGCGCGAACCTGGAAAGATACGCAGTATTTT.